The 27 T cell receptor beta chains below come from one sample, sequenced in a study of glioma-infiltrating T cells after dendritic cell vaccination. TCRdb keeps only in-frame clones here, not all; method: immunoSEQ multiplex PCR. The sample contains 80,000 to 100,000 clones, approximately 81% of which appear only once. This material consisted of blood, taken before dendritic cell vaccination. Every receptor here comes from a human donor with glioblastoma.

The chain carries TRBV29-1 and TRBJ1-4; 9 bases are shared with TRBD1. This CDR3 comprises 14 residues. The V gene end was trimmed by 6 bases and the J gene end by 6 bases; junction bases not matched to a gene: 8. CDR1 and CDR2 from the germline V gene are SQVTM and ANQGSEA. This CDR3 is CSVAGTGLYEKLFF. As DNA, the CDR3 is TGCAGCGTCGCCGGGACAGGGCTTTATGAAAAACTGTTTTTT.

This rearrangement joins TRBV30 to TRBJ1-5; D not certain. V was shortened by 5 bases and J by 3 bases, with 8 bases between the two germline ends. This CDR3 has 12 residues. Looked up from germline, CDR1 is GTSNPN and CDR2 is SVGIG (reference sequence). Here the CDR3 DNA reads TGTGCCTGGGGGGAGACCAATCAGCCCCAGCATTTT. It encodes CAWGETNQPQHF. The full variable domain, rest sourced from reference TRBV30 and TRBJ1-5, is SQTIHQWPATLVQPVGSPLSLECTVEGTSNPNLYWYRQAAGRGLQLLFYSVGIGQISSEVPQNLSASRPQDRQFILSSKKLLLSDSGFYLCAWGETNQPQHFGDGTRLSIL.

This rearrangement joins TRBV19 to TRBJ1-5, with 10 bases that match TRBD1. The V gene end was trimmed by 3 bases and the J gene end by 4 bases; junction bases not matched to a gene: 9. CDR1 is LNHDA and CDR2 is SQIVND in the germline V gene (reference sequence). The CDR3 consists of 17 residues. The CDR3 loop reads CASSILGTGERNQPQHF. CDR3 coding DNA: TGTGCCAGTAGTATCCTTGGGACAGGGGAAAGGAATCAGCCCCAGCATTTT. Drawing the rest from reference TRBV19 and TRBJ1-5, the complete variable domain is DGGITQSPKYLFRKEGQNVTLSCEQNLNHDAMYWYRQDPGQGLRLIYYSQIVNDFQKGDIAEGYSVSREKKESFPLTVTSAQKNPTAFYLCASSILGTGERNQPQHFGDGTRLSIL.

A single count supports this clone. This chain links TRBV27 with TRBJ2-1; possible D gene TRBD1, 6 bases. The ends were cut back, 6 bases at V and 4 bases at J, with 13 bases in the middle. From germline, CDR1 is MNHEY and CDR2 SMNVEV (reference sequence). This CDR3 is 14 amino acids long. The CDR3 reads CASSWTDTYNEQFF. The CDR3 DNA is TGTGCCAGCAGCTGGACAGACACGTACAATGAGCAGTTCTTC.

The rearrangement links TRBV6-1 to TRBJ1-2; 9 bases map to TRBD1. From germline, CDR1 is MNHNS and CDR2 SASEGT. The CDR3 runs to 15 residues. With 6 bases clipped from V and 3 bases from J, the junction kept 8 bases outside the gene matches. For the CDR3, the DNA is TGTGCCAGCAGATCGGACAGGGGTTGGGACTATGGCTACACCTTC. Its translation is CASRSDRGWDYGYTF.

The rearrangement links TRBV4-1 to TRBJ2-1, with TRBD2 matching 8 bases. CDR3 size: 16 residues. The germline V gene has CDR1 MGHRA and CDR2 YSYEKL. J was trimmed by 8 bases and V by 2 bases; bases with no gene match: 11. The CDR3 region is CASSQRPGLGADEQFF. The CDR3 bases are TGCGCCAGCAGCCAACGGCCGGGACTAGGAGCGGATGAGCAGTTCTTC.

V is TRBV30 and J is TRBJ2-3; 14 bases align to TRBD2. V lost 5 bases to trimming and J lost 6 bases; unmatched junction nucleotides: 7. The CDR3 sequence is 15 residues long. Germline lookup yields CDR1 GTSNPN and CDR2 SVGIG (reference sequence). The CDR3 DNA sequence: TGTGCCTGGTCTACGGGACTAGCGGGAGTGGATACGCAGTATTTT. Residues: CAWSTGLAGVDTQYF.

This clone was seen just once. The chain recombines TRBV19 with TRBJ2-1; 7 bases line up with TRBD1. Germline trimming cut 2 bases from V and 5 bases from J; bases unmatched to any gene: 6. Germline V gives CDR1 LNHDA, CDR2 SQIVND (reference sequence). The CDR3 has 15 residues. The CDR3 bases are TGTGCCAGTAGTATACTACAGGGGTCGCACAATGAGCAGTTCTTC. Translation: CASSILQGSHNEQFF.

The CDR3 loop is CASSLGTGGGNQPQHF. The CDR3 nucleotides read TGTGCCAGCAGCTTGGGGACAGGGGGGGGGAATCAGCCCCAGCATTTT. The chain links TRBV7-9 to TRBJ1-5; TRBD1 agrees at 11 bases. Trimming cost V 3 bases and J 4 bases; bases outside gene matches: 5. This CDR3 has 16 residues. Germline values: CDR1 SEHNR, CDR2 FQNEAQ (reference sequence). Looking up the rest from reference TRBV7-9 and TRBJ1-5 gives the full variable domain: DTGVSQNPRHKITKRGQNVTFRCDPISEHNRLYWYRQTLGQGPEFLTYFQNEAQLEKSRLLSDRFSAERPKGSFSTLEIQRTEQGDSAMYLCASSLGTGGGNQPQHFGDGTRLSIL.

The chain employs TRBV4-1 and TRBJ2-1; 11 bases are a match to TRBD2. Germline V gene sequence: CDR1 MGHRA, CDR2 YSYEKL. The CDR3 is made up of 16 amino acids. With 0 bases clipped from V and 7 bases from J, the junction kept 5 bases outside the gene matches. DNA for the CDR3: TGCGCCAGCAGCCAAGATGTTAGCGGGGGGGGGAATGAGCAGTTCTTC. It specifies CASSQDVSGGGNEQFF.

The table lists this clone with a few counts. The DNA of the CDR3 is TGCGCCAGCAGCTTGAGGGAGGCTCTGATTATGAACACTGAAGCTTTCTTT. Residues: CASSLREALIMNTEAFF. The V gene is TRBV5-1, the J gene TRBJ1-1; D ambiguous. The V gene's germline CDR1 is SGHRS and CDR2 YFSETQ. The CDR3 totals 17 residues. The V and J ends lost 1 base and 0 bases respectively, with 16 bases between them.

The J gene is TRBJ1-5, the V gene TRBV12-1; TRBD1, as called in the table, went unchecked against the DNA. TRBV12-1 is a documented pseudogene. This CDR3 has 15 residues. CDR3 amino acids: CASSFRQYSNQPQHF. The CDR3 nucleotides read TGTGCCAGCAGCTTTCGACAGTATAGCAATCAGCCCCAGCATTTT.

The rearrangement uses TRBV6-5 and TRBJ1-2; 7 nucleotides match TRBD1. This CDR3 region has 14 residues. Trimming removed 5 bases from V and 5 bases from J; junction bases left unmatched: 8. Germline V gene data show CDR1 as MNHEY and CDR2 as SVGAGI. CDR3 residues: CASSPGQPSYGYTF. The DNA for the CDR3 is TGTGCCAGCAGTCCGGGACAGCCTTCATATGGCTACACCTTC.

This clone showed up just a few times. This chain joins TRBV5-1 and TRBJ2-1; 10 positions match TRBD1. Germline CDR1 reads SGHRS; CDR2 reads YFSETQ. The length of the CDR3 is 15 residues. The junction had 5 bases not matched to a gene; V was cut back by 4 bases and J by 4 bases. This CDR3 is CASSPRTGGYNEQFF. Written as DNA, the CDR3 is TGCGCCAGCAGCCCGCGGACAGGGGGGTACAATGAGCAGTTCTTC.

The table lists this clone with a few counts. This sequence joins TRBV19 and TRBJ2-2; 9 bases map to TRBD1. Per the germline V gene, CDR1 is LNHDA and CDR2 is SQIVND (reference sequence). The J segment lost 4 bases and the V segment lost 5 bases, leaving 11 bases of the junction unmatched. The CDR3 runs 17 residues. Here the CDR3 DNA reads TGTGCCAGTAGTGCCCCGGGACAGGGACCGACCACCGGGGAGCTGTTTTTT. It is translated as CASSAPGQGPTTGELFF. The whole variable domain, remainder taken from reference TRBV19 and TRBJ2-2, is DGGITQSPKYLFRKEGQNVTLSCEQNLNHDAMYWYRQDPGQGLRLIYYSQIVNDFQKGDIAEGYSVSREKKESFPLTVTSAQKNPTAFYLCASSAPGQGPTTGELFFGEGSRLTVL.

The chain combines TRBV4-2 with TRBJ1-1; 7 bases agree with TRBD1. This CDR3 is 15 amino acids long. Germline V gene sequence: CDR1 LGHNA, CDR2 YNFKEQ. The V gene end was trimmed by 0 bases and the J gene end by 1 base; junction bases not matched to a gene: 2. This CDR3 is CASSQDNRGNTEAFF. The CDR3 DNA follows: TGTGCCAGCAGCCAAGATAACAGGGGGAACACTGAAGCTTTCTTT.

This rearrangement joins TRBV18 to TRBJ2-5; 11 positions match TRBD2. Per the germline V gene, CDR1 is KGHSH and CDR2 is LQKENI. The junction had 9 bases not matched to a gene; V was cut back by 4 bases and J by 2 bases. CDR3 length: 17 amino acids. CDR3 protein: CASSRNLIAGGQETQYF. The CDR3 DNA reads as TGTGCCAGCTCACGAAATCTTATAGCGGGAGGGCAAGAGACCCAGTACTTC.

This chain connects TRBV10-3 to TRBJ2-1, with 11 bases matching TRBD1. The CDR3 has 17 residues. The germline CDR1 and CDR2 sequences are ENHRY and SYGVKD. V shed 0 bases, J shed 7 bases, and the junction held 8 bases outside the gene matches. CDR3 sequence: CAISESVDRGLSNEQFF. CDR3 coding DNA: TGTGCCATCAGTGAGTCGGTGGACAGGGGGCTTAGTAATGAGCAGTTCTTC.

A few counts support this clone. V is TRBV6-1 and J is TRBJ1-1, with 10 positions matching TRBD1. The junction had 22 bases not matched to a gene; V was cut back by 2 bases and J by 4 bases. Germline assignment: CDR1 MNHNS and CDR2 SASEGT. The CDR3 spans 21 residues. DNA of the CDR3: TGTGCCAGCAGTGAATGGTTCCGGGGGACATGGGACAGGGGTTCAATCACTGAAGCTTTCTTT. Amino acid sequence: CASSEWFRGTWDRGSITEAFF.

V and J are TRBV5-1 and TRBJ2-4; D gene ambiguous. Trimming took off 0 bases at V and 8 bases at J, with 9 bases between the two ends. Germline CDR1 SGHRS, CDR2 YFSETQ. This CDR3 has 13 residues. CDR3 residues: CASSLADRDIQYF. The DNA of the CDR3 is TGCGCCAGCAGCTTGGCCGACCGGGACATTCAGTACTTC.

The DNA of the CDR3 is TGTGCCATCAGGGGCTTAGTAAGTGGGACCGGGGAGCTGTTTTTT. Its protein product is CAIRGLVSGTGELFF. The chain carries TRBV10-3 and TRBJ2-2; unclear D gene. The CDR3 runs 15 residues. Germline CDR1 ENHRY, CDR2 SYGVKD. The ends were cut back, 6 bases at V and 5 bases at J, with 16 bases in the middle.

This chain connects TRBV19 to TRBJ2-1; D remains unclear. Per the germline V gene, CDR1 is LNHDA and CDR2 is SQIVND (reference sequence). The CDR3 has 23 amino acids. V shed 1 base and J shed 0 bases, with 31 bases lying between them. The CDR3 is CASSIVGPGSPRSHPSSYNEQFF. CDR3 bases: TGTGCCAGTAGTATAGTTGGTCCTGGTAGCCCGAGATCACACCCAAGCTCCTACAATGAGCAGTTCTTC.

The chain has TRBV4-1 and TRBJ2-1; weak D call: TRBD1 (5 bases). Trimming left V 0 bases short and J 4 bases short, with 16 bases between. This CDR3 has 17 amino acids. The germline gives CDR1 MGHRA, CDR2 YSYEKL. The CDR3 is CASSQDTISKGYNEQFF. CDR3 sequence (DNA): TGCGCCAGCAGCCAAGATACAATCTCCAAGGGGTACAATGAGCAGTTCTTC.

CDR3 residues: CASSFFGAYEQFF. DNA for the CDR3: TGTGCCAGCAGCTTTTTTGGAGCATACGAGCAGTTCTTC. The rearrangement uses TRBV7-9 and TRBJ2-1; unclear D gene. Trimming cost V 3 bases and J 10 bases, with 13 bases left between them. The CDR3 runs to 13 residues. Germline loops: CDR1 SEHNR, CDR2 FQNEAQ (reference sequence).

V usage is TRBV7-6 and J usage is TRBJ2-2; a weak D match, TRBD2 (6 bases). Germline V lookup: CDR1 SGHVS, CDR2 FNYEAQ. V was cut by 1 base and J by 6 bases, with 12 bases left in between. This CDR3 has 15 amino acids. The DNA of the CDR3 is TGTGCCAGCAGCTTAGGAGGAGGGGCGGCCGGGGAGCTGTTTTTT. Protein sequence: CASSLGGGAAGELFF.

This sequence joins TRBV23-1 and TRBJ1-5, with TRBD1 identical over 9 bases. TRBV23-1 is identified as an open reading frame with a role that is uncertain. With V trimmed by 3 bases and J by 6 bases, 6 bases remained unmatched. This CDR3 region has 15 residues. The CDR3 region is CASSQPGQGCQPQHF. In nucleotides, the CDR3 is TGCGCCAGCAGTCAGCCGGGACAGGGTTGTCAGCCCCAGCATTTT.

This clone was detected once. The chain recombines TRBV2 with TRBJ2-5; 8 positions agree with TRBD2. CDR3 length equals 14 residues. J lost 3 bases, V lost 7 bases, and 7 bases had no gene match. Germline V gives CDR1 SNHLY, CDR2 FYNNEI. The CDR3 region is CASTWREDEETQYF. The DNA for the CDR3 is TGTGCCAGCACGTGGCGGGAGGATGAAGAGACCCAGTACTTC.